What follows are 15 T cell receptor beta chains derived from one specimen sequenced in a study of T cell responses to AZD1222 COVID-19 vaccine. Libraries were prepared by immunoSEQ multiplex PCR; TCRdb keeps only in-frame clonotypes and omits some of them. Here the sample spans 100,000 to 120,000 clones, about 85% being singletons. The material sequenced was peripheral blood, taken on day 0 of AZD1222 vaccination. The origin of the receptors is an adult in good health.

The chain couples TRBV7-3 to TRBJ2-2, with TRBD1 as a possible D gene (6 bases). CDR1 and CDR2 (germline): SGHTA, FQGTGA. The CDR3 is 17 residues long. The germline V and J ends were trimmed by 2 bases and 2 bases, with 15 bases remaining between them. CDR3 region: CASSLAQGHLNTGELFF. Written as DNA, the CDR3 is TGTGCCAGCAGCTTAGCACAGGGACACCTAAACACCGGGGAGCTGTTTTTT.

The V gene is TRBV7-9, the J gene TRBJ2-1; either TRBD1 or TRBD2 may supply D (5 bases each). V lost 2 bases to trimming and J lost 7 bases, with 18 bases between them. Germline V CDR1 and CDR2: SEHNR, FQNEAQ (reference sequence). The CDR3 is made up of 16 amino acids. The CDR3 reads CASSLIGKGTSNEQFF. As DNA, the CDR3 is TGTGCCAGCAGCTTAATCGGCAAGGGGACGAGTAATGAGCAGTTCTTC.

This chain links TRBV5-1 with TRBJ2-5; D gene uncertain. With 0 bases removed from V and 5 bases from J, the gap between germline ends came to 5 bases. The CDR3 sequence is 12 residues long. Germline CDR1 SGHRS, CDR2 YFSETQ. The CDR3 reads CASSLASETQYF. In DNA, the CDR3 is TGCGCCAGCAGCTTGGCGAGCGAGACCCAGTACTTC. Looking up the rest from reference TRBV5-1 and TRBJ2-5 gives the full variable domain: KAGVTQTPRYLIKTRGQQVTLSCSPISGHRSVSWYQQTPGQGLQFLFEYFSETQRNKGNFPGRFSGRQFSNSRSEMNVSTLELGDSALYLCASSLASETQYFGPGTRLLVL.

This rearrangement joins TRBV4-3 to TRBJ1-2; maybe TRBD1 (5 bases). The ends were cut back, 0 bases at V and 1 base at J, with 15 bases in the middle. Germline-derived CDR1 and CDR2 are LGHNA and YSLEER. The length of the CDR3 is 17 residues. CDR3: CASSQDMGLTFNYGYTF. In nucleotides, the CDR3 is TGCGCCAGCAGCCAAGATATGGGGCTCACCTTTAACTATGGCTACACCTTC.

The chain couples TRBV2 to TRBJ1-1; no clear D. This CDR3 is 12 amino acids long. V was cut by 8 bases and J by 4 bases, with 11 bases left in between. In germline, CDR1 is SNHLY, CDR2 FYNNEI. CDR3 DNA sequence: TGTGCCAGCTTTCGTAAAAGCACTGAAGCTTTCTTT. Amino acids: CASFRKSTEAFF.

This clone was seen a handful of times. The CDR3 region is CASGAEQGALKGYTF. In DNA form, the CDR3 reads TGTGCTAGTGGGGCGGAGCAGGGGGCGTTGAAGGGCTACACCTTC. V gene TRBV12-5 combines with J gene TRBJ1-2, with TRBD1 matching 8 bases. Unmatched junction bases numbered 14, after V lost 6 bases and J lost 8 bases. The CDR3 contains 15 residues. CDR1 and CDR2 (germline): LGHNT, FRNRAP.

The chain uses TRBV30 and TRBJ1-1; D not resolved. Germline lookup yields CDR1 GTSNPN and CDR2 SVGIG (reference sequence). The germline V and J ends were trimmed by 4 bases and 5 bases, with 14 bases remaining between them. This CDR3 has 13 amino acids. This CDR3 is CAWKLTPVTEAFF. Here the CDR3 DNA reads TGTGCCTGGAAGCTGACCCCCGTTACTGAAGCTTTCTTT.

The table lists this clone with a count of one. This chain uses TRBV7-9 with TRBJ2-3, with 8 nucleotides matching TRBD1. The CDR3 loop spans 15 amino acids. From germline, CDR1 is SEHNR and CDR2 FQNEAQ (reference sequence). V was pared by 6 bases and J by 0 bases, with 5 bases of the junction left unmatched. Here the CDR3 reads CASRRDRGSTDTQYF. The CDR3 region has the DNA TGTGCCAGCAGACGAGACAGGGGAAGCACAGATACGCAGTATTTT.

The CDR3 protein is CASSLDQGWYGYTF. The CDR3, as DNA: TGTGCCAGCAGCCTAGATCAGGGCTGGTATGGCTACACCTTC. The chain uses TRBV9 and TRBJ1-2; tentatively, D is TRBD1 (5 bases). Trimming cost V 4 bases and J 5 bases, with 15 bases left between them. This CDR3 is built from 14 residues. CDR1 and CDR2 from the germline V gene are SGDLS and YYNGEE.

This sequence joins TRBV14 and TRBJ2-1; D is perhaps TRBD1 or TRBD2 (6 bases each). The CDR3 totals 20 residues. The V gene lost 4 bases and the J gene lost 0 bases, with 25 bases spanning the gap. The germline V gene has CDR1 SGHDN and CDR2 FVKESK. The CDR3 DNA sequence: TGTGCCAGCAGCCTTATGTTTGGTTCGGCGGGGACAAGCTCCTACAATGAGCAGTTCTTC. Translation: CASSLMFGSAGTSSYNEQFF.

This sequence joins TRBV27 and TRBJ2-7; D possibly corresponds to TRBD2 (6 bases). The V end lost 6 bases, the J end lost 7 bases, and 19 bases lay between the germline ends. CDR1 and CDR2 from the germline V gene are MNHEY and SMNVEV (reference sequence). The length of the CDR3 is 14 residues. CDR3 coding DNA: TGTGCCAGCAGACCGGGACTCTCCGTTTGGGAGCAGTACTTC. This encodes CASRPGLSVWEQYF.

The gene calls are TRBV9 and TRBJ1-1; 8 bases line up with TRBD1. Germline values: CDR1 SGDLS, CDR2 YYNGEE. The CDR3 length is 14 residues. The ends lost 3 bases at V and 1 base at J; junction bases unmatched: 2. The CDR3 protein is CASSAGTGNTEAFF. The CDR3 nucleotides read TGTGCCAGCAGCGCCGGGACAGGGAACACTGAAGCTTTCTTT.

J is TRBJ2-7 and V is TRBV7-2, with D maybe TRBD2 (6 bases). CDR3 length: 15 residues. Germline CDR1 reads SGHTA; CDR2 reads FQGNSA. V lost 5 bases and J lost 1, with 15 bases in between. The CDR3 sequence is CASSHPGTLSYEQYF. CDR3 nucleotides: TGTGCCAGCAGCCACCCCGGGACTTTATCCTACGAGCAGTACTTC.

V usage is TRBV9 and J usage is TRBJ2-4, with 7 bases fitting TRBD2. V trimming: 2 bases; J trimming: 4 bases; junction bases outside the gene matches: 3. Per the germline V gene, CDR1 is SGDLS and CDR2 is YYNGEE. The CDR3 consists of 14 residues. CDR3 DNA: TGTGCCAGCAGCGTCGGGGGGACTAAAAACATTCAGTACTTC. Translating gives CASSVGGTKNIQYF.

V and J are TRBV9 and TRBJ1-6, with TRBD1 as a possible D gene (5 bases). This CDR3 comprises 17 residues. Germline-derived CDR1 and CDR2 are SGDLS and YYNGEE. Between the trimmed V and J ends, which lost 5 bases and 0 bases, there was a span of 15 bases. CDR3 region: CASSASGGTSYNSPLHF. CDR3 nucleotide sequence: TGTGCCAGCAGTGCCTCTGGGGGGACCTCCTATAATTCACCCCTCCACTTT.